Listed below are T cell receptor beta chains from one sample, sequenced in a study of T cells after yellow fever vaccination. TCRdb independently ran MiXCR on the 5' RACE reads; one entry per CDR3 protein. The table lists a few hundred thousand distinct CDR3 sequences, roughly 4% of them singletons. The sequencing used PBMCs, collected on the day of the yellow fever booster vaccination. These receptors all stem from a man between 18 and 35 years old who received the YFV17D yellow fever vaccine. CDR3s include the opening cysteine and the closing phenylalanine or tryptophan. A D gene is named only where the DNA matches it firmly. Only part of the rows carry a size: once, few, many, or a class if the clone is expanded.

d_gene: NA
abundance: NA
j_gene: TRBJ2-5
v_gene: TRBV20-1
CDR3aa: CSVDYPIGETQYF
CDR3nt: TGCAGTGTAGACTACCCGATAGGCGAGACCCAGTACTTC

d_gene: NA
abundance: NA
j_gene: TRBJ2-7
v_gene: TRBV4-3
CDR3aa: CASSPLAALGEQYF
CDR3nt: TGCGCCAGCAGCCCCCTAGCCGCGTTGGGGGAGCAGTACTTC

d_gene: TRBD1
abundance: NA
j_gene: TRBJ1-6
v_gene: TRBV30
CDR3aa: CAWSRDRRLGSPLHF
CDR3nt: TGTGCCTGGAGTCGGGACAGGAGATTGGGTTCACCCCTCCACTTT

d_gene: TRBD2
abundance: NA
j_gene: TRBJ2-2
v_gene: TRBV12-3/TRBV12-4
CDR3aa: CASSFLAGGIGELFF
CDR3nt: TGTGCCAGCAGTTTCCTAGCGGGGGGGATCGGGGAGCTGTTTTTT

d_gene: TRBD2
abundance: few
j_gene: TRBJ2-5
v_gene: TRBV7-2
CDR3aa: CASSERGHQETQYF
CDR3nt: TGTGCCAGCAGCGAGCGGGGGCATCAGGAGACCCAGTACTTC

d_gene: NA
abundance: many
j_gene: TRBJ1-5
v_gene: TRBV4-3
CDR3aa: CASSQDSQYSNQPQHF
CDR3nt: TGCGCCAGCAGCCAAGATAGTCAGTATAGCAATCAGCCCCAGCATTTT

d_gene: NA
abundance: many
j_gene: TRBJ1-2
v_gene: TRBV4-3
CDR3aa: CASSHRDGNYGYTF
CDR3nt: TGCGCCAGCAGCCACAGGGATGGGAACTATGGCTACACCTTC

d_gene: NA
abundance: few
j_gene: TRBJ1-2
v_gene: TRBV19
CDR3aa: CASRGQGTAGYTF
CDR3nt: TGTGCCAGTAGAGGCCAGGGGACCGCTGGCTACACCTTC

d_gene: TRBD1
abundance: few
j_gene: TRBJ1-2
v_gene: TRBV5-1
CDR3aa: CASSTDRGSFNYGYTF
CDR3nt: TGCGCCAGCAGCACGGACAGGGGCTCCTTTAACTATGGCTACACCTTC

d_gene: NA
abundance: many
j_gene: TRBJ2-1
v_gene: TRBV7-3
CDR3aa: CASSLTGPRYNEQFF
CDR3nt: TGTGCCAGCAGCTTAACGGGACCGAGATACAATGAGCAGTTCTTC

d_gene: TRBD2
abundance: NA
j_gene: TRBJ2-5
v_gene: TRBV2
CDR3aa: CASSVGTSGEETQYF
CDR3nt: TGTGCCAGCAGTGTTGGGACTAGCGGGGAAGAGACCCAGTACTTC

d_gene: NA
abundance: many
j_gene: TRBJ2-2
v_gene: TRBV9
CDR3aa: CASSVRSAGELFF
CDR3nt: TGTGCCAGCAGCGTAAGGAGCGCCGGGGAGCTGTTTTTT

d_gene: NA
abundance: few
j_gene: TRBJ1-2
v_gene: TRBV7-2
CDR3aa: CASSVDGFAGYTF
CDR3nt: TGTGCCAGCAGCGTAGATGGGTTTGCGGGCTACACCTTC

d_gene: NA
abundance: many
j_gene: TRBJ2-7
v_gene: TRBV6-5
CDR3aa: CASSQSYSYEQYF
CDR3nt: TGTGCCAGCAGTCAGTCGTACTCCTACGAGCAGTACTTC

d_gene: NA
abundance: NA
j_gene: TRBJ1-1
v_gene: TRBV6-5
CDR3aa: CASRRGLMNTEAFF
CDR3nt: TGTGCCAGCAGACGTGGACTAATGAACACTGAAGCTTTCTTT

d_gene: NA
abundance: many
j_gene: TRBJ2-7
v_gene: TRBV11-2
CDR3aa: CASSLVREVADEQYF
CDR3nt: TGTGCCAGCAGCTTAGTGCGCGAGGTAGCGGACGAGCAGTACTTC

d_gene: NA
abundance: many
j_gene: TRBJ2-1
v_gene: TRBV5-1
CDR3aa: CASSLLQGNEQFF
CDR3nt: TGCGCCAGCAGCTTGTTGCAGGGTAATGAGCAGTTCTTC

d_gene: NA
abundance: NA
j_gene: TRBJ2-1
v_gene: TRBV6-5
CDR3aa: CATVTYNEQFF
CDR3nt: TGTGCTACCGTAACCTACAATGAGCAGTTCTTC

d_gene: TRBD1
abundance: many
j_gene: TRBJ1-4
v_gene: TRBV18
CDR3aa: CASSGQRNEKLFF
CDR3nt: TGTGCCAGCTCGGGACAGCGGAATGAAAAACTGTTTTTT

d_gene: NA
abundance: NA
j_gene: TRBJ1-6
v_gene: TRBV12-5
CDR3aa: CASGLLTAFTAYNSPLHF
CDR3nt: TGTGCTAGTGGTTTACTTACGGCGTTTACAGCCTATAATTCACCCCTCCACTTT

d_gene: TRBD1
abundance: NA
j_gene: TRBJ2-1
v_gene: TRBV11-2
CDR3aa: CASRSLDRVGNEQFF
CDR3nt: TGTGCCAGCAGAAGCCTGGACAGGGTAGGGAATGAGCAGTTCTTC

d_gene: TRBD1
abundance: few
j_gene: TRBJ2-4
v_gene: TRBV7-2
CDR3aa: CASSRTGPTKNIQYF
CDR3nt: TGTGCCAGCAGCCGGACAGGGCCTACCAAAAACATTCAGTACTTC

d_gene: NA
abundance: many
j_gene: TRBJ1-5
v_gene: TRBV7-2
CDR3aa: CASSSYSNQPQHF
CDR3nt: TGTGCCAGCAGCTCGTATAGCAATCAGCCCCAGCATTTT

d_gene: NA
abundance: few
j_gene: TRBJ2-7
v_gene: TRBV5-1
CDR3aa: CASSLSGGEQYF
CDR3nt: TGCGCCAGCAGCCTCTCTGGGGGCGAGCAGTACTTC

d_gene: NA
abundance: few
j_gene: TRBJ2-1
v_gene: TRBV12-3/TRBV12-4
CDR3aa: CASSLEAANEQFF
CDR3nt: TGTGCCAGCAGTTTAGAAGCTGCGAATGAGCAGTTCTTC

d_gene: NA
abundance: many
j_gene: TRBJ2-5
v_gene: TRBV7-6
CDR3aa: CASSPIQGWGETQYF
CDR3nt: TGTGCCAGCAGCCCCATACAGGGATGGGGAGAGACCCAGTACTTC

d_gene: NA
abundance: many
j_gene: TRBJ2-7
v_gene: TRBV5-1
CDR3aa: CASSLGFRGLEEQYF
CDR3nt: TGCGCCAGCAGCTTGGGATTTCGGGGCCTGGAGGAGCAGTACTTC

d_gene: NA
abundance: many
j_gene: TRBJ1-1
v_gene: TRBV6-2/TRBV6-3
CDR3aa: CASTFQGARAFF
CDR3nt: TGTGCCAGCACCTTTCAAGGGGCTCGAGCTTTCTTT

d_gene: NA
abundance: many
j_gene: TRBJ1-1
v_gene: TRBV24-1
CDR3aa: CATTVDTPNTEAFF
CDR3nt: TGTGCCACCACAGTGGACACACCGAACACTGAAGCTTTCTTT

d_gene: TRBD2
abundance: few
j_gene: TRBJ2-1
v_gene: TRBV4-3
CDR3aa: CASSQDSGGLGDEQFF
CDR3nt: TGCGCCAGCAGCCAAGATTCGGGGGGGCTTGGGGATGAGCAGTTCTTC

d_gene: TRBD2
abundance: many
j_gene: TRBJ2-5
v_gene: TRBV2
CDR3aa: CASSPTSFGPKTQYF
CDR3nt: TGTGCCAGCAGCCCGACTAGCTTCGGTCCCAAGACCCAGTACTTC

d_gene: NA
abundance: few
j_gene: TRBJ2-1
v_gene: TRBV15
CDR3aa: CATSRDGDYYNEQFF
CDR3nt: TGTGCCACCAGCAGAGATGGTGACTACTACAATGAGCAGTTCTTC

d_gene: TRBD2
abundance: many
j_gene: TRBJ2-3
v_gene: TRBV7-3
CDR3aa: CASSLLGGTDTQYF
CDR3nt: TGTGCCAGCAGCTTATTGGGGGGGACAGATACGCAGTATTTT

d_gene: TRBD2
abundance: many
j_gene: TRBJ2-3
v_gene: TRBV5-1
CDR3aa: CASSLGQRGKDTQYF
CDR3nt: TGCGCCAGCAGCTTGGGGCAGCGGGGGAAAGATACGCAGTATTTT

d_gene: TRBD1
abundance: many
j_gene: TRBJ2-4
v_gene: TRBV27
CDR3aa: CASSLRDRSDIQYF
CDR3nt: TGTGCCAGCAGTTTAAGGGACAGGAGTGACATTCAGTACTTC

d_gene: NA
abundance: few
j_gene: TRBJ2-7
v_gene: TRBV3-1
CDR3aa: CASSPPPYF
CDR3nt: TGTGCCAGCAGCCCCCCCCCCTACTTC

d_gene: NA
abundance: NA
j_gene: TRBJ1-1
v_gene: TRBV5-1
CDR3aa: CASTSGGGSLNTEAFF
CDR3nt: TGCGCCAGCACCTCTGGGGGGGGGAGTCTAAACACTGAAGCTTTCTTT

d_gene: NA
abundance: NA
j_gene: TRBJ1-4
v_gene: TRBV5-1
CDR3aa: CASSLVADSTNEKLFF
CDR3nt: TGCGCCAGCAGCTTGGTGGCCGATTCAACTAATGAAAAACTGTTTTTT

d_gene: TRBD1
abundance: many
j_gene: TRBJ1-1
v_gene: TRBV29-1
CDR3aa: CSVAYTGTGNTEAFF
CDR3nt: TGCAGCGTTGCCTACACCGGGACAGGAAACACTGAAGCTTTCTTT

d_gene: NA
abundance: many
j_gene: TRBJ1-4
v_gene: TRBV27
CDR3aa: CASRHYKGEKLFF
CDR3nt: TGTGCCAGCCGTCATTACAAAGGTGAAAAACTGTTTTTT

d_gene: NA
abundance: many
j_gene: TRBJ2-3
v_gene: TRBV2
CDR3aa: CASSESLGATDTQYF
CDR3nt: TGTGCCAGCAGTGAGTCCCTCGGGGCCACAGATACGCAGTATTTT

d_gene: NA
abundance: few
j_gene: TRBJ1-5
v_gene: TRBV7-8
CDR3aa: CASSETPQHF
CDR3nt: TGTGCCAGCAGTGAGACTCCCCAGCATTTT

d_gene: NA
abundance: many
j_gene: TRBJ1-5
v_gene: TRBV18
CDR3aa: CASSPAGDQPQHF
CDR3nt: TGTGCCAGCTCACCAGCGGGCGATCAGCCCCAGCATTTT

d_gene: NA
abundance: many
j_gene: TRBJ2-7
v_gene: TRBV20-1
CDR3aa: CSARWVGTYEQYF
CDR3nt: TGCAGTGCTAGGTGGGTCGGAACCTACGAGCAGTACTTC

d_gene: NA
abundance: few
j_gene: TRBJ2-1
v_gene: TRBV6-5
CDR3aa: CASSYAGTALREQFF
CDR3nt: TGTGCCAGCAGTTACGCCGGGACCGCGCTCAGGGAGCAGTTCTTC

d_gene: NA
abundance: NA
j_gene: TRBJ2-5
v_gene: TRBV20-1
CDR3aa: CSARPSGRGETQYF
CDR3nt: TGCAGTGCTAGACCCAGTGGCAGGGGAGAGACCCAGTACTTC

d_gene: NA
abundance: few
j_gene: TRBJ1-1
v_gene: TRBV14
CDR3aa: CASSQARVNNTEAFF
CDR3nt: TGTGCCAGCAGCCAAGCCAGGGTAAATAACACTGAAGCTTTCTTT

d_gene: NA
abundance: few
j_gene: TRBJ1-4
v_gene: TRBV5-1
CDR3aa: CASRPLNNEKLFF
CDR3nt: TGCGCCAGCCGACCGCTTAATAATGAAAAACTGTTTTTT

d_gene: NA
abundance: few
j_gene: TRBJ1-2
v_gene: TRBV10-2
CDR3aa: CASSPDLWNGYTF
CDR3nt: TGCGCCAGCAGTCCTGACCTCTGGAATGGCTACACCTTC

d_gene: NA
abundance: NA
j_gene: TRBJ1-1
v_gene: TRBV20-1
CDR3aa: CSACPDLYVEAFF
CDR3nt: TGCAGTGCTTGCCCGGATTTATATGTTGAAGCTTTCTTT

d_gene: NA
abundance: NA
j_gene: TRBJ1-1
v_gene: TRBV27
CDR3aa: CASSAPRGPSLNTEAFF
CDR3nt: TGTGCCAGCAGCGCTCCGAGGGGTCCTAGTTTGAACACTGAAGCTTTCTTT

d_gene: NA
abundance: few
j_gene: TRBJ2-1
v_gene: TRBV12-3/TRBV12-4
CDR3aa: CASSLVQGWEEQFF
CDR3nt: TGTGCCAGCAGTCTGGTACAGGGATGGGAGGAGCAGTTCTTC

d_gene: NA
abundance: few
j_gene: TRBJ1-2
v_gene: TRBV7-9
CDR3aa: CASDGQNYGYTF
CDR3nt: TGTGCCAGCGATGGACAAAACTATGGCTACACCTTC